This TCR beta chain was profiled in a study of blood T cell repertoires in COVID-19. Study as a whole: Italy, Spain and the United States were the sources of the convalescent and acute COVID-19 samples. Sample material is recorded as cDNA or gDNA derived from T cells, B-cell-depleted T cells, or PBMCs.

Per the germline V gene, CDR1 is SGHVS and CDR2 is FQNEAQ. This CDR3 comprises 15 residues. Deletions cut 2 bases from V and 3 bases from J, with 14 bases between. Under the authors' procedure: Reference gene primer amplification gave estimated nucleated cell counts. The table came from immunoSEQ multiplex PCR; TCRdb's copy has only in-frame clones and leaves some out. V, J and clone size reflect that table, while D and trimming were determined from the DNA. This sample has some 150,000 clones; 76% occur once, and the top ten carry 3.5% to 4.5%. V usage is TRBV7-8 and J usage is TRBJ2-7; possible D gene TRBD2, 6 bases. Sequenced input: peripheral blood. The sequence was obtained from a man aged 60 to 75 with acute or convalescent COVID-19. CDR3 coding DNA: TGTGCCAGCAGCTTAAGGGACTCCCTTTACTACGAGCAGTACTTC. Protein: CASSLRDSLYYEQYF.